One and the same sample provided the 14 T cell receptor beta chains below, sequenced in a study of blood T cell repertoires in COVID-19. Clones were read by immunoSEQ multiplex PCR, and TCRdb kept only the in-frame ones, dropping some. The sample contains around 99,000 clones, around 83% of which appear only once. The sample consisted of peripheral blood. Receptors originate from a man in his sixties or seventies with acute or convalescent COVID-19.

The chain is built from TRBV21-1 and TRBJ2-1; the table's D call, TRBD1, was not checked against the DNA. TRBV21-1 is an annotated pseudogene. The CDR3 has 22 amino acids. CDR3 region: CASSKEGSDTPKLRPSYNEQFF. In DNA, the CDR3 is TGTGCCAGCAGCAAAGAGGGTTCGGACACCCCGAAGTTACGTCCCTCCTACAATGAGCAGTTCTTC.

V usage is TRBV3-1 (or the pseudogene TRBV3-2) and J usage is TRBJ1-3; TRBD1 is a possible D gene (6 bases). Trimming removed 4 bases from V and 0 bases from J, with 10 bases in between. The CDR3 totals 15 residues. Germline lookup yields CDR1 LGHDT and CDR2 YNNKEL (reference sequence). CDR3 region: CASSLGQSSGNTIYF. For the CDR3, the DNA is TGTGCCAGCAGCCTCGGACAGAGCTCTGGAAACACCATATATTTT.

The chain recombines TRBV7-9 with TRBJ2-5; 13 bases agree with TRBD2. Germline loops: CDR1 SEHNR, CDR2 FQNEAQ (reference sequence). This CDR3 has 21 amino acids. The trim removed 7 bases at V and 2 bases at J, leaving 22 bases unmatched. This CDR3 reads CASTKVATSGGPRRYQETQYF. The CDR3 DNA sequence: TGTGCCAGCACCAAAGTGGCGACTAGCGGGGGGCCTCGTCGCTATCAAGAGACCCAGTACTTC.

V and J are TRBV11-2 and TRBJ1-3; a weak D match, TRBD1 (5 bases). From germline, CDR1 is SGHAT and CDR2 FQNNGV. With 4 bases removed from V and 4 bases from J, the gap between germline ends came to 17 bases. The CDR3 totals 16 residues. CDR3 protein: CASSSLRQGAGNTIYF. CDR3 bases: TGTGCCAGCAGCTCCCTCCGGCAGGGTGCGGGAAACACCATATATTTT. The full variable domain, rest sourced from reference TRBV11-2 and TRBJ1-3, is EAGVAQSPRYKIIEKRQSVAFWCNPISGHATLYWYQQILGQGPKLLIQFQNNGVVDDSQLPKDRFSAERLKGVDSTLKIQPAKLEDSAVYLCASSSLRQGAGNTIYFGEGSWLTVV.

The chain is built from TRBV7-9 and TRBJ2-7; 8 positions agree with TRBD1. V lost 3 bases and J lost 4; bases outside the gene matches: 8. Per germline, CDR1 SEHNR and CDR2 FQNEAQ (reference sequence). The CDR3 extends over 15 amino acids. The DNA for the CDR3 is TGTGCCAGCAGCTTGGCGTCAGGGGGCGGGTACGAGCAGTACTTC. Translated: CASSLASGGGYEQYF.

To note about this clone: One end of the junction does not line up with germline, which may come from a read error. The chain is built from TRBV23-1 and TRBJ1-2; TRBD1 matches 7 bases. TRBV23-1 is annotated as an ORF whose role is uncertain. This CDR3 comprises 16 residues. CDR3 DNA sequence: TGCGCCAGCAGTCAGCATCCCGGGACAGTTTTTTATGGCTGCACCTTC. This sequence encodes CASSQHPGTVFYGCTF.

The rearrangement joins TRBV7-8 to TRBJ1-1; D unclear. Trimming took 1 base from V and 3 from J, leaving 15 bases between them. Germline V gene data show CDR1 as SGHVS and CDR2 as FQNEAQ. CDR3 length: 16 residues. CDR3 sequence (DNA): TGTGCCAGCAGCTTAGATTCGGGGTTAGGGTACACTGAAGCTTTCTTT. Its translation is CASSLDSGLGYTEAFF.

This chain uses TRBV9 with TRBJ1-2, with D possibly matching TRBD1 (5 bases). Trimming pared 4 bases from V and 8 bases from J, leaving 18 bases between. CDR1 is SGDLS and CDR2 is YYNGEE in the germline V gene. This CDR3 spans 14 amino acids. The CDR3 reads CASSIGTDAGGYTF. The CDR3 coding sequence is TGTGCCAGCAGCATCGGGACCGACGCGGGGGGCTACACCTTC.

The genes are TRBV11-2 and TRBJ1-2, with a possible D match to TRBD1 (6 bases). CDR1 and CDR2 from the germline V gene are SGHAT and FQNNGV. CDR3 length equals 16 residues. V gave up 2 bases and J gave up 2 bases, with 15 bases separating them. CDR3: CASSLSPTGLNYGYTF. The CDR3 DNA follows: TGTGCCAGCAGCTTATCCCCGACAGGCCTGAACTATGGCTACACCTTC.

The chain uses TRBV3-1 (or the pseudogene TRBV3-2) and TRBJ1-1, with D possibly being TRBD1 (6 bases). Germline CDR1 reads LGHDT; CDR2 reads YNNKEL (reference sequence). The CDR3 runs to 14 residues. Trimming shortened V by 6 bases and J by 2 bases, and 13 bases separated the two germline ends. The CDR3 sequence is CASRQGEGNTEAFF. The CDR3 nucleotides are TGTGCCAGCAGACAGGGCGAGGGAAACACTGAAGCTTTCTTT.

This rearrangement joins TRBV19 to TRBJ2-5, with 7 nucleotides matching TRBD1. The junction had 6 bases not matched to a gene; V was cut back by 3 bases and J by 5 bases. The CDR3 length is 14 residues. CDR1 LNHDA and CDR2 SQIVND come from the germline V gene (reference sequence). CDR3 sequence: CASSISWGQETQYF. In DNA, the CDR3 is TGTGCCAGTAGTATCTCGTGGGGACAGGAGACCCAGTACTTC.

The rearrangement joins TRBV6-5 to TRBJ1-1; D is possibly TRBD1 (5 bases). Germline V gene lookup returns CDR1 MNHEY and CDR2 SVGAGI. The CDR3 has 14 amino acids. Trimming took off 7 bases at V and 0 bases at J, with 12 bases between the two ends. This chain's CDR3 is CASNPRTLNTEAFF. The CDR3 DNA follows: TGTGCCAGCAACCCCCGGACACTGAACACTGAAGCTTTCTTT.

This clone was counted a few times. The chain is built from TRBV15 and TRBJ1-3; tentatively, D is TRBD1 (6 bases). There are 15 residues in the CDR3. Germline CDR1 and CDR2: LNHNV and YYDKDF (reference sequence). Trimming pared 6 bases from V and 2 bases from J, leaving 14 bases between. The CDR3 DNA sequence: TGTGCCACCAGTCGGGACACTTTGCCTGGAAACACCATATATTTT. It codes for CATSRDTLPGNTIYF.

This rearrangement joins TRBV7-8 to TRBJ1-1; D unresolved. Per germline, CDR1 SGHVS and CDR2 FQNEAQ. The CDR3 sequence is 14 residues long. Trimming removed 2 bases from V and 2 bases from J, with 9 bases in between. CDR3 coding DNA: TGTGCCAGCAGCTTAATCCGAGATAACACTGAAGCTTTCTTT. Translation: CASSLIRDNTEAFF. Together with reference TRBV7-8 and TRBJ1-1, the CDR3 gives the full variable domain: GAGVSQSPRYKVAKRGQDVALRCDPISGHVSLFWYQQALGQGPEFLTYFQNEAQLDKSGLPSDRFFAERPEGSVSTLKIQRTQQEDSAVYLCASSLIRDNTEAFFGQGTRLTVV.